This T cell receptor beta chain originates from a study of glioma-infiltrating T cells after dendritic cell vaccination. About the study: Dendritic cells derived from monocytes and pulsed with autologous tumor lysate formed the vaccine.

Germline V lookup: CDR1 SGHTS, CDR2 YDEGEE. V lost 4 bases, J lost 4 bases, and 15 bases lay in between. The CDR3 has 16 amino acids. Primers: 60 V beta forward and 13 J beta reverse. TCRdb keeps only in-frame clones here, not all; method: immunoSEQ multiplex PCR. The repertoire holds more than 85,000 clones, with around 91% as singletons. As to this clone: Its target is unknown.

The time point is: after dendritic cell vaccination, including at tumor progression/relapse. General study points: Few patients contributed both blood and tumor specimens.

The material was blood, obtained after dendritic cell vaccination. The genes are TRBV5-8 and TRBJ2-6; possible D gene TRBD2, 5 bases. This TCR came from a human donor with glioblastoma. The CDR3 nucleotides read TGTGCCAGCAGCACCGGACTGCTCCCGGGGGCCAACGTCCTGACTTTC. This sequence encodes CASSTGLLPGANVLTF.